A single sample gave rise to the 30 T cell receptor beta chains below, sequenced in a study of blood T cell repertoires in COVID-19. Assay: immunoSEQ multiplex PCR; the TCRdb copy retains only in-frame clones and omits some. Among 55,000 to 80,000 clones listed, approximately 79% were seen once. Sequencing was carried out using peripheral blood. These receptors were obtained from an older man with active COVID-19.

This chain connects TRBV18 to TRBJ1-4; no clear D. CDR3 length: 16 residues. Germline values: CDR1 KGHSH, CDR2 LQKENI. The germline V and J ends were trimmed by 5 bases and 0 bases, with 13 bases remaining between them. The CDR3 region has the DNA TGTGCCAGCTCAGCCGGACTCACAGCAACTAATGAAAAACTGTTTTTT. This encodes CASSAGLTATNEKLFF.

The table lists this clone with a count of one. The chain couples TRBV6-5 to TRBJ2-7; tentative D call: TRBD1 (6 bases). Trimming took off 5 bases at V and 6 bases at J, with 14 bases between the two ends. Germline loops: CDR1 MNHEY, CDR2 SVGAGI. The CDR3 loop spans 13 amino acids. Here the CDR3 DNA reads TGTGCCAGCAGTACAGGGCAGGGGCGCGAGCAGTACTTC. It specifies CASSTGQGREQYF.

The CDR3: CASQLTGSQSQYF. DNA of the CDR3: TGTGCCAGCCAACTCACTGGTAGCCAGTCCCAGTACTTC. The gene calls are TRBV19 and TRBJ2-5; D call uncertain. The CDR3 has 13 amino acids. Trimming took 9 bases from V and 9 from J, leaving 20 bases between them. The germline gives CDR1 LNHDA, CDR2 SQIVND (reference sequence).

This clone was observed a handful of times. The gene calls are TRBV3-1 (or the pseudogene TRBV3-2) and TRBJ2-3; TRBD2 aligns across 10 bases. This CDR3 spans 17 amino acids. V lost 4 bases to trimming and J lost 0 bases; unmatched junction nucleotides: 7. Germline assignment: CDR1 LGHDT and CDR2 YNNKEL (reference sequence). CDR3 nucleotide sequence: TGTGCCAGCAGCCGCCCGGGACTAGCGCCTAGCACAGATACGCAGTATTTT. Translating gives CASSRPGLAPSTDTQYF.

The count of this clone is one. The J gene is TRBJ1-4, the V gene TRBV4-3; TRBD1 matches at 10 bases. This CDR3 is 14 amino acids long. The V and J ends lost 3 bases and 8 bases, in that order; junction bases with no gene match: 3. Germline CDR1 is LGHNA and CDR2 is YSLEER. The CDR3 region is CASSQRDRGEKLFF. In DNA form, the CDR3 reads TGCGCCAGCAGCCAGAGGGACAGGGGCGAAAAACTGTTTTTT.

The V and J genes are TRBV5-4 and TRBJ2-5; 11 bases fit TRBD2. J lost 0 bases, V lost 6 bases, and 10 bases had no gene match. The V gene's germline CDR1 is SGHNT and CDR2 YYREEE (reference sequence). This CDR3 is 17 amino acids long. CDR3 loop: CASTRWASGGNQETQYF. The CDR3 bases are TGTGCCAGCACCCGTTGGGCTAGCGGGGGGAACCAAGAGACCCAGTACTTC. The variable domain in full, completed from reference TRBV5-4 and TRBJ2-5, reads ETGVTQSPTHLIKTRGQQVTLRCSSQSGHNTVSWYQQALGQGPQFIFQYYREEENGRGNFPPRFSGLQFPNYSSELNVNALELDDSALYLCASTRWASGGNQETQYFGPGTRLLVL.

The genes are TRBV5-1 and TRBJ2-1, with TRBD1 matching 7 bases. With V trimmed by 4 bases and J by 0 bases, 4 bases remained unmatched. Germline V CDR1 and CDR2: SGHRS, YFSETQ. The CDR3 runs to 15 residues. The CDR3 loop reads CASSAAGGSYNEQFF. As DNA, the CDR3 is TGCGCCAGCAGCGCCGCAGGGGGCTCCTACAATGAGCAGTTCTTC.

This chain connects TRBV20-1 to TRBJ2-5; D ambiguous. Germline CDR1 is DFQATT and CDR2 is SNEGSKA (reference sequence). The ends were cut back, 3 bases at V and 3 bases at J, with 8 bases in the middle. The CDR3 has 12 residues. The CDR3 here is CSASLREETQYF. Written as DNA, the CDR3 is TGCAGTGCTAGTTTGCGCGAAGAGACCCAGTACTTC.

This rearrangement joins TRBV27 to TRBJ2-1, with 9 bases aligning to TRBD2. Germline CDR1 MNHEY, CDR2 SMNVEV (reference sequence). With V trimmed by 5 bases and J by 0 bases, 8 bases remained unmatched. The CDR3 spans 17 residues. The CDR3 DNA sequence: TGTGCCAGCAGTCTTTTGACTAGCGGAAGCTCCTACAATGAGCAGTTCTTC. Translated: CASSLLTSGSSYNEQFF.

This chain uses TRBV5-4 with TRBJ2-5; the D gene is possibly TRBD1 (5 bases). Deletions cut 4 bases from V and 2 bases from J, with 12 bases between. Germline CDR1 and CDR2: SGHNT and YYREEE (reference sequence). This CDR3 spans 14 amino acids. DNA for the CDR3: TGTGCCAGCAGCCCGGATGGGGCACAAGAGACCCAGTACTTC. Translating gives CASSPDGAQETQYF.

The genes are TRBV18 and TRBJ2-7; 8 nucleotides match TRBD1. V dropped 6 bases and J dropped 2; count of bases not matched to a gene: 9. CDR1 is KGHSH and CDR2 is LQKENI in the germline V gene. The CDR3 runs 15 residues. This CDR3 is CASSRDRGQTYEQYF. CDR3 in DNA: TGTGCCAGCTCGCGAGACAGGGGCCAAACCTACGAGCAGTACTTC. The full variable domain, completed using reference TRBV18 and TRBJ2-7, is NAGVMQNPRHLVRRRGQEARLRCSPMKGHSHVYWYRQLPEEGLKFMVYLQKENIIDESGMPKERFSAEFPKEGPSILRIQQVVRGDSAAYFCASSRDRGQTYEQYFGPGTRLTVT.

This rearrangement joins TRBV11-2 to TRBJ2-3, with 7 bases that match TRBD2. CDR3 length equals 14 residues. Germline CDR1 SGHAT, CDR2 FQNNGV. J was trimmed by 4 bases and V by 0 bases; bases with no gene match: 1. This CDR3 is CASSLEAGADTQYF. Written as DNA, the CDR3 is TGTGCCAGCAGCTTAGAGGCGGGGGCAGATACGCAGTATTTT.

The chain has TRBV12-3 or TRBV12-4 and TRBJ1-6; D ambiguous. The CDR3 runs 12 residues. Between the trimmed V and J ends, which lost 7 bases and 14 bases, there was a span of 15 bases. CDR3 DNA: TGTGCCAGCACCCAGGCGGGAGTTACCCTCCACTTT. Its protein is CASTQAGVTLHF.

This chain uses TRBV7-2 with TRBJ2-2, with D possibly TRBD2 on 7 matching bases. The length of the CDR3 is 16 residues. Germline assignment: CDR1 SGHTA and CDR2 FQGNSA. The V gene lost 1 base and the J gene lost 5 bases, with 14 bases spanning the gap. The CDR3 region is CASSLVGGGRTGELFF. The CDR3 bases are TGTGCCAGCAGCTTAGTAGGCGGGGGCCGAACCGGGGAGCTGTTTTTT. The variable domain in full, completed from reference TRBV7-2 and TRBJ2-2, reads GAGVSQSPSNKVTEKGKDVELRCDPISGHTALYWYRQSLGQGLEFLIYFQGNSAPDKSGLPSDRFSAERTGGSVSTLTIQRTQQEDSAVYLCASSLVGGGRTGELFFGEGSRLTVL.

The J gene is TRBJ2-7, the V gene TRBV27, with TRBD1 matching over 8 bases. V lost 8 bases to trimming and J lost 5 bases; unmatched junction nucleotides: 11. This CDR3 is 14 amino acids long. Germline loops: CDR1 MNHEY, CDR2 SMNVEV (reference sequence). CDR3 residues: CASRTGRLSHEQYF. DNA of the CDR3: TGTGCCAGCCGGACAGGGCGGTTGTCTCACGAGCAGTACTTC.

The chain employs TRBV9 and TRBJ2-7; 8 bases are a match to TRBD1. The V segment lost 0 bases and the J segment 3 bases; nucleotides outside the gene matches: 5. This CDR3 spans 15 amino acids. Germline values: CDR1 SGDLS, CDR2 YYNGEE. CDR3 nucleotide sequence: TGTGCCAGCAGCGTAGGGGGAGACAGGGGCTACGAGCAGTACTTC. Protein sequence: CASSVGGDRGYEQYF.

The chain employs TRBV6-4 and TRBJ2-4; D ambiguous. This CDR3 contains 13 residues. V dropped 6 bases and J dropped 5 bases, with 11 bases sitting between them. The V gene's germline CDR1 is MRHNA and CDR2 SNTAGT. For the CDR3, the DNA is TGTGCCAGCAGACAGCTGTCTCAAAACATTCAGTACTTC. This translates into CASRQLSQNIQYF.

The V call is TRBV5-1, the J call TRBJ2-3; 7 positions match TRBD2. The CDR3 has 17 amino acids. Germline-derived CDR1 and CDR2 are SGHRS and YFSETQ. Trimming took 3 bases from V and 2 from J; bases not matched to a gene: 12. CDR3 in DNA: TGCGCCAGCAGCTCGGGGGGAAGCGGGGTCCCCACAGATACGCAGTATTTT. It encodes CASSSGGSGVPTDTQYF.

The V gene is TRBV9, the J gene TRBJ2-2; 8 nucleotides align to TRBD2. There are 17 residues in the CDR3. V shed 0 bases and J 4 bases; nucleotides not matched to a gene: 8. The germline V gene encodes CDR1 SGDLS and CDR2 YYNGEE. The CDR3 protein is CASSVAGSGGLTGELFF. The CDR3 DNA is TGTGCCAGCAGCGTAGCTGGCAGCGGGGGACTCACCGGGGAGCTGTTTTTT.

This chain connects TRBV19 to TRBJ1-1; TRBD1 matches 7 bases. Germline V gives CDR1 LNHDA, CDR2 SQIVND (reference sequence). V lost 6 bases, J lost 0 bases, and 4 bases stayed unmatched. CDR3 length: 14 amino acids. In nucleotides, the CDR3 is TGTGCCAGTAGCAACAGGGGATTGAACACTGAAGCTTTCTTT. Translation gives CASSNRGLNTEAFF.

This chain joins TRBV5-4 and TRBJ1-2; unclear D gene. CDR3 length equals 16 residues. Germline V gene data show CDR1 as SGHNT and CDR2 as YYREEE (reference sequence). The V gene lost 1 base and the J gene lost 0 bases, with 13 bases spanning the gap. The CDR3: CASSLFRGRANYGYTF. The CDR3 nucleotides read TGTGCCAGCAGCTTGTTCCGGGGTAGAGCTAACTATGGCTACACCTTC.

The chain has TRBV7-9 and TRBJ2-3; 10 bases align to TRBD2. The CDR3 has 16 amino acids. The ends lost 1 base at V and 2 bases at J; junction bases unmatched: 3. Germline V CDR1 and CDR2: SEHNR, FQNEAQ (reference sequence). CDR3 sequence: CASSLGTSGVTDTQYF. Here the CDR3 DNA reads TGTGCCAGCAGCTTAGGGACTAGCGGAGTCACAGATACGCAGTATTTT.

V gene TRBV30 combines with J gene TRBJ2-7; 7 nucleotides align to TRBD2. CDR1 GTSNPN and CDR2 SVGIG come from the germline V gene (reference sequence). Unmatched junction bases numbered 4, after V lost 5 bases and J lost 3 bases. This CDR3 is 12 amino acids long. CDR3 nucleotide sequence: TGTGCCTGGTCGGGGGGAAACTACGAGCAGTACTTC. Translating gives CAWSGGNYEQYF.

This rearrangement joins TRBV18 to TRBJ2-6; the match to TRBD1 covers 7 bases. The germline V gene has CDR1 KGHSH and CDR2 LQKENI. V lost 0 bases, J lost 1 base, and 6 bases stayed unmatched. CDR3 size: 18 residues. The CDR3 protein is CASSPPGTVISGANVLTF. CDR3 nucleotides: TGTGCCAGCTCACCACCCGGGACAGTTATTTCTGGGGCCAACGTCCTGACTTTC.

The chain employs TRBV6-6 and TRBJ2-7; D may be TRBD2 (5 bases). The CDR3 loop spans 13 amino acids. V lost 0 bases and J lost 6, with 9 bases in between. The V gene's germline CDR1 is MNHNY and CDR2 SVGAGI (reference sequence). DNA for the CDR3: TGTGCCAGCAGTTACTCCGGGAAACGCGAGCAGTACTTC. Translation: CASSYSGKREQYF.

CDR3 in amino acids: CSVEGNRGGEQYF. DNA for the CDR3: TGCAGCGTTGAAGGAAACAGGGGCGGCGAGCAGTACTTC. The rearrangement joins TRBV29-1 to TRBJ2-7, with TRBD1 identical over 7 bases. Per the germline V gene, CDR1 is SQVTM and CDR2 is ANQGSEA. Trimming cost V 1 base and J 6 bases; bases outside gene matches: 6. CDR3 length: 13 residues.

The chain links TRBV11-2 to TRBJ2-2; D possibly corresponds to TRBD1 (6 bases). The V end was cut by 5 bases, the J end by 5 bases, with 21 bases between. CDR3 length equals 17 residues. CDR1 SGHAT and CDR2 FQNNGV come from the germline V gene. The CDR3 bases are TGTGCCAGCAGCCCCTCTAATAACAGGGTCAGGACCGGGGAGCTGTTTTTT. Protein sequence: CASSPSNNRVRTGELFF.

The chain has TRBV29-1 and TRBJ2-1; TRBD2 matches at 9 bases. There are 15 residues in the CDR3. J gave up 7 bases and V 2 bases, and 9 bases lay outside the gene matches. Germline CDR1 SQVTM, CDR2 ANQGSEA. As DNA, the CDR3 is TGCAGCGTTGAATATAGACTAGCGGAACGTAATGAGCAGTTCTTC. Protein product: CSVEYRLAERNEQFF.

In DNA form, the CDR3 reads TGTGCCAGCTCACCTGGACTAGCGAGCTCCTACGAGCAGTACTTC. This sequence encodes CASSPGLASSYEQYF. The chain employs TRBV18 and TRBJ2-7; 9 bases align to TRBD2. J lost 0 bases, V lost 3 bases, and 3 bases had no gene match. CDR1 and CDR2 from the germline V gene are KGHSH and LQKENI. CDR3 length: 15 amino acids.

The chain is built from TRBV18 and TRBJ1-5; a weak D match, TRBD1 (6 bases). Germline loops: CDR1 KGHSH, CDR2 LQKENI. The CDR3 is 17 residues long. V gave up 5 bases and J gave up 1 base, with 18 bases separating them. This CDR3 is CASSSYGTRESNQPQHF. For the CDR3, the DNA is TGTGCCAGCTCATCATATGGGACAAGGGAAAGCAATCAGCCCCAGCATTTT.